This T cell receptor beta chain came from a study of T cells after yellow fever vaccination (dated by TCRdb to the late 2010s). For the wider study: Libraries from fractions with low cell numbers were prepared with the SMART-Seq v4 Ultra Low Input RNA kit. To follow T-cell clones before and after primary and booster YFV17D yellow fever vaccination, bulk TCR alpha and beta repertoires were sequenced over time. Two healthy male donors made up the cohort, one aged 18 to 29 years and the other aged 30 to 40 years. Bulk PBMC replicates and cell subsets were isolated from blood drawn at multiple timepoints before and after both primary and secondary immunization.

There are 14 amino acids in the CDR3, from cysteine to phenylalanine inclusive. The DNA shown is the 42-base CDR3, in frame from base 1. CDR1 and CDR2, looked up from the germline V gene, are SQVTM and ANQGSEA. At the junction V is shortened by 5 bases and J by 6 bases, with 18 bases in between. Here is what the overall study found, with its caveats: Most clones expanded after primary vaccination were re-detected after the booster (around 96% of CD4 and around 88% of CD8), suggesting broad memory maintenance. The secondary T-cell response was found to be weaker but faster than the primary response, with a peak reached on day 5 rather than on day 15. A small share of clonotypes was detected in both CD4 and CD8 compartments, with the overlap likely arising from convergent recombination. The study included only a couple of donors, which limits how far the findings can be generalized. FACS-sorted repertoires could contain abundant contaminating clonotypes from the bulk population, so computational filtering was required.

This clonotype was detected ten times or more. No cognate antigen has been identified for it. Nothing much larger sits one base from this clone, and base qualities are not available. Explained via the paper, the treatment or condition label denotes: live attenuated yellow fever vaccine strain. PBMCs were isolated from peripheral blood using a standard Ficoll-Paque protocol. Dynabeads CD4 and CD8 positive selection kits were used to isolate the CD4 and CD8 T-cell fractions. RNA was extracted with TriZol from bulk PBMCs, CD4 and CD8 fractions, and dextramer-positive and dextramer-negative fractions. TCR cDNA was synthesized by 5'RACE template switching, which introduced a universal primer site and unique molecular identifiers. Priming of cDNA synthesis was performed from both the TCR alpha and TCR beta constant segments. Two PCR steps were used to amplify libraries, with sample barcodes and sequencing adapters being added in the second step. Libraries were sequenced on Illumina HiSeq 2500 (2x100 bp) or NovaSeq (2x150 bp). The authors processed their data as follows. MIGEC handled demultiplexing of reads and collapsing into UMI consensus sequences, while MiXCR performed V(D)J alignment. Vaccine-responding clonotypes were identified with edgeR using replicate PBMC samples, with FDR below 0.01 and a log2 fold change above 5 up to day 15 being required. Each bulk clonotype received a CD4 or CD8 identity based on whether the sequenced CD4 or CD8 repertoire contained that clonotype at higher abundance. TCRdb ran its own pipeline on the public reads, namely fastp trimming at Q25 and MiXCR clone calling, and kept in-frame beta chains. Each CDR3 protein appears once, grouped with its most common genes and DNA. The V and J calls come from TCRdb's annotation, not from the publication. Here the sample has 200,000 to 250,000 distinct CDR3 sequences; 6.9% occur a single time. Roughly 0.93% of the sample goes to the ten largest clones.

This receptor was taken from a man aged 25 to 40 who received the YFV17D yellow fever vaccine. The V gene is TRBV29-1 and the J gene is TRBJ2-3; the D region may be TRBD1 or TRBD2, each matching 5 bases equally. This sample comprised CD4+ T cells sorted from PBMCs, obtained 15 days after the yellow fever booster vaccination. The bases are TGCAGCGTTCGAAAGGGGACCCCTGGGGATACGCAGTATTTT. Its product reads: CSVRKGTPGDTQYF.